These 25 T cell receptor beta chains came from one sample sequenced in a study of shared clonotypes between healthy human individuals. Repertoires were generated with immunoSEQ multiplex PCR, while TCRdb's copy carries only in-frame clones and drops some. Of about 1.1 million clones detected, approximately 77% appear once; the ten largest clones hold 0.89%. What was sequenced was memory CD4+ T cells from PBMCs. Subset reported: CD45RA-negative fraction. These receptors originate from a man younger than 35 in good health. Some clones in this sample may be carry-over from other donors' samples.

The chain has TRBV4-2 and TRBJ2-7; tentatively, D is TRBD1 (5 bases). This CDR3 has 15 amino acids. Trimming took off 3 bases at V and 0 bases at J, with 12 bases between the two ends. In germline, CDR1 is LGHNA, CDR2 YNFKEQ. The CDR3 coding sequence is TGTGCCAGCAGCCACAGTATAGGGGACTCCTACGAGCAGTACTTC. Translated: CASSHSIGDSYEQYF.

The chain carries TRBV27 and TRBJ2-1; TRBD2 agrees at 12 bases. The CDR3 covers 13 residues. The V gene end was trimmed by 5 bases and the J gene end by 11 bases; junction bases not matched to a gene: 4. Germline assignment: CDR1 MNHEY and CDR2 SMNVEV (reference sequence). In DNA, the CDR3 is TGTGCCAGCAGTAAGGGACTAGCGGGCCAGCAGTTCTTC. Its translation: CASSKGLAGQQFF.

The J gene is TRBJ1-2, the V gene TRBV10-3, with a weak D call TRBD1 (5 bases). The CDR3 covers 13 residues. Per the germline V gene, CDR1 is ENHRY and CDR2 is SYGVKD. Trimming shortened V by 8 bases and J by 6 bases, and 16 bases separated the two germline ends. CDR3: CAIGATGVHGYTF. The CDR3 bases are TGTGCCATCGGGGCTACGGGGGTTCATGGCTACACCTTC.

J is TRBJ2-1 and V is TRBV20-1; D uncertain. This CDR3 region has 11 residues. In germline, CDR1 is DFQATT, CDR2 SNEGSKA (reference sequence). The ends were cut back, 6 bases at V and 6 bases at J, with 9 bases in the middle. This chain's CDR3 is CSAPTANEQFF. Written as DNA, the CDR3 is TGCAGTGCACCTACAGCCAATGAGCAGTTCTTC.

This chain connects TRBV18 to TRBJ2-3; D call uncertain. Germline lookup yields CDR1 KGHSH and CDR2 LQKENI. This CDR3 contains 14 residues. V was shortened by 2 bases and J by 4 bases, with 10 bases between the two germline ends. The CDR3 region has the DNA TGTGCCAGCTCACCAATTGGGAAGTCAGATACGCAGTATTTT. This translates into CASSPIGKSDTQYF.

This chain connects TRBV6-5 to TRBJ1-2, with D perhaps matching TRBD1 (6 bases). There are 12 residues in the CDR3. Trimming left V 8 bases short and J 5 bases short, with 12 bases between. The germline gives CDR1 MNHEY, CDR2 SVGAGI. The CDR3 loop reads CASAGEGYGYTF. CDR3 in DNA: TGTGCCAGCGCAGGGGAGGGATATGGCTACACCTTC.

The V and J genes are TRBV6-1 and TRBJ1-5; D call uncertain. Per the germline V gene, CDR1 is MNHNS and CDR2 is SASEGT. With 1 base removed from V and 8 bases from J, the gap between germline ends came to 6 bases. This CDR3 spans 12 amino acids. As DNA, the CDR3 is TGTGCCAGCAGTGAAGTCCCTAAGCCCCAGCATTTT. Its protein is CASSEVPKPQHF.

This clone was seen a handful of times. The V and J genes are TRBV7-6 and TRBJ2-3; the D gene is possibly TRBD2 (6 bases). There are 15 residues in the CDR3. Trimming shortened V by 5 bases and J by 5 bases, and 17 bases separated the two germline ends. Germline lookup yields CDR1 SGHVS and CDR2 FNYEAQ. This CDR3 reads CASSQLGGTGDTQYF. CDR3 nucleotide sequence: TGTGCCAGCAGCCAGCTGGGGGGAACGGGAGATACGCAGTATTTT.

The chain carries TRBV28 and TRBJ2-7; 12 positions agree with TRBD2. Losses at the gene ends were 4 bases for V and 6 bases for J; bases not matched to a gene: 7. The germline gives CDR1 MDHEN, CDR2 SYDVKM. The CDR3 runs to 15 residues. The CDR3 sequence is CASSSWTSGTAEQYF. DNA for the CDR3: TGTGCCAGCAGTTCCTGGACTAGCGGGACCGCCGAGCAGTACTTC. Looking up the rest from reference TRBV28 and TRBJ2-7 gives the full variable domain: DVKVTQSSRYLVKRTGEKVFLECVQDMDHENMFWYRQDPGLGLRLIYFSYDVKMKEKGDIPEGYSVSREKKERFSLILESASTNQTSMYLCASSSWTSGTAEQYFGPGTRLTVT.

This clone has only a few counts. This sequence joins TRBV5-1 and TRBJ2-5; 7 bases agree with TRBD1. Germline lookup yields CDR1 SGHRS and CDR2 YFSETQ. V trimming: 4 bases; J trimming: 5 bases; junction bases outside the gene matches: 8. This CDR3 is built from 14 residues. The CDR3 sequence: CASSPSDRAETQYF. The CDR3 nucleotides are TGCGCCAGCAGCCCGAGCGACAGGGCGGAGACCCAGTACTTC.

Remarks on this clone: The same CDR3 can be traced to other DNA sequences in this sample. The chain is built from TRBV2 and TRBJ2-1; D ambiguous. The CDR3 is 11 amino acids. Germline V gene sequence: CDR1 SNHLY, CDR2 FYNNEI. V lost 6 bases and J lost 4, with 4 bases in between. Here the CDR3 DNA reads TGTGCCAGCAGGGTTTACAATGAGCAGTTCTTC. The encoded protein is CASRVYNEQFF.

The CDR3 loop is CASSPRTERGTGELFF. DNA for the CDR3: TGTGCCAGCAGCCCGAGGACCGAGCGGGGCACCGGGGAGCTGTTTTTT. This chain uses TRBV11-2 with TRBJ2-2; 7 nucleotides line up with TRBD2. The CDR3 has 16 residues. The V gene's germline CDR1 is SGHAT and CDR2 FQNNGV. Unmatched junction bases numbered 10, after V lost 5 bases and J lost 4 bases. The full variable domain, in which reference TRBV11-2 and TRBJ2-2 provide the parts outside the CDR3, is EAGVAQSPRYKIIEKRQSVAFWCNPISGHATLYWYQQILGQGPKLLIQFQNNGVVDDSQLPKDRFSAERLKGVDSTLKIQPAKLEDSAVYLCASSPRTERGTGELFFGEGSRLTVL.

The chain has TRBV5-4 and TRBJ1-3; D call uncertain. Germline V gene lookup returns CDR1 SGHNT and CDR2 YYREEE (reference sequence). V was pared by 0 bases and J by 1 base, with 5 bases between. This CDR3 region has 14 residues. CDR3 DNA: TGTGCCAGCAGCTTGGAGGGATCTGGAAACACCATATATTTT. Its translation: CASSLEGSGNTIYF.

The chain carries TRBV9 and TRBJ2-2, with D perhaps TRBD1 (5 bases). The V end lost 0 bases, the J end lost 7 bases, and 13 bases lay between the germline ends. The germline V gene has CDR1 SGDLS and CDR2 YYNGEE. The CDR3 totals 15 residues. The CDR3 is CASSVGVRVFGELFF. CDR3 DNA: TGTGCCAGCAGCGTAGGGGTCAGGGTATTCGGGGAGCTGTTTTTT.

The V call is TRBV6-6, the J call TRBJ1-1; D gene uncertain. From germline, CDR1 is MNHNY and CDR2 SVGAGI (reference sequence). This CDR3 comprises 15 residues. Trimming cost V 1 base and J 1 base, with 10 bases left between them. The CDR3, as DNA: TGTGCCAGCAGTTACTGGGCGGTAGGGAACACTGAAGCTTTCTTT. Protein sequence: CASSYWAVGNTEAFF.

The chain joins TRBV5-6 to TRBJ2-5; 9 bases are shared with TRBD2. The length of the CDR3 is 15 residues. V shed 2 bases, J shed 6 bases, and the junction held 8 bases outside the gene matches. From germline, CDR1 is SGHDT and CDR2 YYEEEE. CDR3 in amino acids: CASSFKGLAHQTQYF. DNA of the CDR3: TGTGCCAGCAGCTTCAAGGGACTAGCCCACCAGACCCAGTACTTC.

The chain links TRBV20-1 to TRBJ1-2; D gene ambiguous. Germline V gene data show CDR1 as DFQATT and CDR2 as SNEGSKA (reference sequence). Trimming left V 2 bases short and J 5 bases short, with 6 bases between. This CDR3 has 11 amino acids. The CDR3 nucleotides read TGCAGTGCTAGACAATTGTATGGCTACACCTTC. Translation gives CSARQLYGYTF.

This chain joins TRBV28 and TRBJ2-3, with a tentative D call TRBD2 (6 bases). Germline lookup yields CDR1 MDHEN and CDR2 SYDVKM. This CDR3 spans 12 amino acids. V was pared by 5 bases and J by 9 bases, with 12 bases between. CDR3 coding DNA: TGTGCCAGCAGTCTCCGGAGGGACACGCAGTATTTT. Amino acids: CASSLRRDTQYF. The full variable domain, in which reference TRBV28 and TRBJ2-3 provide the parts outside the CDR3, is DVKVTQSSRYLVKRTGEKVFLECVQDMDHENMFWYRQDPGLGLRLIYFSYDVKMKEKGDIPEGYSVSREKKERFSLILESASTNQTSMYLCASSLRRDTQYFGPGTRLTVL.

The rearrangement links TRBV7-6 to TRBJ1-5, with no clear D. The CDR3 has 17 residues. CDR1 is SGHVS and CDR2 is FNYEAQ in the germline V gene. Trimming stripped 3 bases from V and 0 bases from J, with 15 bases between. In nucleotides, the CDR3 is TGTGCCAGCAGCTTCCGGTTTACCAGTTATAGCAATCAGCCCCAGCATTTT. It translates to CASSFRFTSYSNQPQHF.

The chain recombines TRBV30 with TRBJ1-2; a weak D match, TRBD1 (6 bases). Trimming left V 2 bases short and J 6 bases short, with 16 bases between. The CDR3 is 14 amino acids. Germline CDR1 reads GTSNPN; CDR2 reads SVGIG (reference sequence). CDR3 amino acids: CAWSPQGGGDGYTF. DNA of the CDR3: TGTGCCTGGAGTCCCCAGGGAGGGGGGGATGGCTACACCTTC.

This clone was recorded once. The V gene is TRBV5-8, the J gene TRBJ1-5; maybe TRBD1 (5 bases). V lost 4 bases, J lost 5 bases, and 16 bases lay in between. The CDR3 is 15 residues long. CDR1 and CDR2 (germline): SGHTS, YDEGEE. Written as DNA, the CDR3 is TGTGCCAGCAGCCCGATGGGGGTGGCGGATCAGCCCCAGCATTTT. Translating it yields CASSPMGVADQPQHF.

The V and J genes are TRBV9 and TRBJ2-2; TRBD1 matches 7 bases. In germline, CDR1 is SGDLS, CDR2 YYNGEE. The CDR3 is 15 residues long. V gave up 2 bases and J gave up 4 bases; unmatched junction bases: 5. CDR3 residues: CASSVETGTTGELFF. CDR3 DNA sequence: TGTGCCAGCAGCGTCGAGACAGGGACCACCGGGGAGCTGTTTTTT.

The J gene is TRBJ2-5, the V gene TRBV28, with D tentatively TRBD1 (6 bases). CDR3 length: 13 residues. The ends were cut back, 8 bases at V and 6 bases at J, with 16 bases in the middle. Germline CDR1 is MDHEN and CDR2 is SYDVKM. CDR3 bases: TGTGCCAGCGAAAACCGGGACAAACAGACCCAGTACTTC. This gives the protein CASENRDKQTQYF.

V gene TRBV2 combines with J gene TRBJ1-4; weak D call: TRBD1 (6 bases). This CDR3 is built from 16 residues. Germline V gives CDR1 SNHLY, CDR2 FYNNEI. V lost 6 bases and J lost 5, with 19 bases in between. The CDR3 DNA sequence: TGTGCCAGCAGCGCCGACAGGTTAGGCGTCAATGAAAAACTGTTTTTT. It yields the protein CASSADRLGVNEKLFF.

This rearrangement joins TRBV5-1 to TRBJ2-7; a possible D gene is TRBD1 (5 bases). The germline V gene encodes CDR1 SGHRS and CDR2 YFSETQ. The V end was cut by 2 bases, the J end by 6 bases, with 15 bases between. This CDR3 has 14 residues. The CDR3: CASSLFDSKTEQYF. The DNA of the CDR3 is TGCGCCAGCAGCTTATTTGACAGTAAGACCGAGCAGTACTTC. The entire variable domain, with the rest obtained from reference TRBV5-1 and TRBJ2-7, is as follows: KAGVTQTPRYLIKTRGQQVTLSCSPISGHRSVSWYQQTPGQGLQFLFEYFSETQRNKGNFPGRFSGRQFSNSRSEMNVSTLELGDSALYLCASSLFDSKTEQYFGPGTRLTVT.